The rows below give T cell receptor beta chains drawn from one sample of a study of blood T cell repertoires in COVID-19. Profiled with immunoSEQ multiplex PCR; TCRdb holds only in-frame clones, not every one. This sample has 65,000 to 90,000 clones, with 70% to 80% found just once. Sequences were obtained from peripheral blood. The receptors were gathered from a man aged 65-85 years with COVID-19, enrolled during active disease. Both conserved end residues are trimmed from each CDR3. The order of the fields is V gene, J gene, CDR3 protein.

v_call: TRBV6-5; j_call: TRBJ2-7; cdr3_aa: ASRSAGGGRGEQY
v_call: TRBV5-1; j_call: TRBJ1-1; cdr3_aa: ASSPDSQFGEAF
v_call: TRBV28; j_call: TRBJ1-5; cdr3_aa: ASSSGSFGNQPQH
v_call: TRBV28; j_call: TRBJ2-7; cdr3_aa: ASSPGLAGVYEQY
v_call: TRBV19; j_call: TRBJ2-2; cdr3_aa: ASSNGLAGAELF
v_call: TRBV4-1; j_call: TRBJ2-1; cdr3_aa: ASSLLAGGYNEQF
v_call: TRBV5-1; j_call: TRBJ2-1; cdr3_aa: ASSSPSSYNEQF
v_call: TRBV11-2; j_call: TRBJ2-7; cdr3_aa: ASSLSDLRGRPPPYEQY
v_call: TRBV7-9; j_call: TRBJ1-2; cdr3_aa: ASSLAGGGGYT
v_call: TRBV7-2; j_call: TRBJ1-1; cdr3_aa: ASSLVQGGEAF
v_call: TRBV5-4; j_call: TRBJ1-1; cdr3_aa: ASSLGTGQNPEAF